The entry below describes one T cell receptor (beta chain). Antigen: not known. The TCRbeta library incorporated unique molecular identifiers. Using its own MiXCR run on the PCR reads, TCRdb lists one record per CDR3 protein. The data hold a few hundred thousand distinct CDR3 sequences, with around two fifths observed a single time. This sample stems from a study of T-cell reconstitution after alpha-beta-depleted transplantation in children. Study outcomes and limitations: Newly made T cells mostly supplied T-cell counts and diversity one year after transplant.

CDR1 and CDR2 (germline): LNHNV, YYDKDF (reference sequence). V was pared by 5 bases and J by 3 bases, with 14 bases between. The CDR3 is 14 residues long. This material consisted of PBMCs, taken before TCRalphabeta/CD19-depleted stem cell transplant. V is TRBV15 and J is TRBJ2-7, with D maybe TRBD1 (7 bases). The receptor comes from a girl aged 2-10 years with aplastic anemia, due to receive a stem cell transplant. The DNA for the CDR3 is TGTGCCACCAGCGGCGGGACAGCGAACTACGAGCAGTACTTC. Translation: CATSGGTANYEQYF.